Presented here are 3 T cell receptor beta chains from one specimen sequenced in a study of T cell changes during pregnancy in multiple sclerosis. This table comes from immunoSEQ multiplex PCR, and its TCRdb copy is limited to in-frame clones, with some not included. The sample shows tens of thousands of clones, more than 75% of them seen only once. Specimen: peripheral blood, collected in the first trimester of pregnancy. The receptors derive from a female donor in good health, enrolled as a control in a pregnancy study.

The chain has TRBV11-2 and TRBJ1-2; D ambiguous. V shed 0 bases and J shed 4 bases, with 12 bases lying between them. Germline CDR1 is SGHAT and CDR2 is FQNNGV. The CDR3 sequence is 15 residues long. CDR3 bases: TGTGCCAGCAGCTTAGATCGGGGTGGGCCCTATGGCTACACCTTC. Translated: CASSLDRGGPYGYTF.

CDR3 bases: TGTGCCAGCACCCCTAGTGATGGCTACACCTTC. Residues: CASTPSDGYTF. The chain uses TRBV11-2 and TRBJ1-2; D uncertain. The V gene's germline CDR1 is SGHAT and CDR2 FQNNGV. This CDR3 is built from 11 residues. Trimming cost V 7 bases and J 6 bases, with 9 bases left between them.

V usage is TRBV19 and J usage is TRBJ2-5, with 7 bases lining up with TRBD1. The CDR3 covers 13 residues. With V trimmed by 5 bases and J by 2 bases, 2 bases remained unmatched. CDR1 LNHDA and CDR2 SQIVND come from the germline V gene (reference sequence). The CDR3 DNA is TGTGCCAGTAGTTCGGGACAGCAAGAGACCCAGTACTTC. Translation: CASSSGQQETQYF.